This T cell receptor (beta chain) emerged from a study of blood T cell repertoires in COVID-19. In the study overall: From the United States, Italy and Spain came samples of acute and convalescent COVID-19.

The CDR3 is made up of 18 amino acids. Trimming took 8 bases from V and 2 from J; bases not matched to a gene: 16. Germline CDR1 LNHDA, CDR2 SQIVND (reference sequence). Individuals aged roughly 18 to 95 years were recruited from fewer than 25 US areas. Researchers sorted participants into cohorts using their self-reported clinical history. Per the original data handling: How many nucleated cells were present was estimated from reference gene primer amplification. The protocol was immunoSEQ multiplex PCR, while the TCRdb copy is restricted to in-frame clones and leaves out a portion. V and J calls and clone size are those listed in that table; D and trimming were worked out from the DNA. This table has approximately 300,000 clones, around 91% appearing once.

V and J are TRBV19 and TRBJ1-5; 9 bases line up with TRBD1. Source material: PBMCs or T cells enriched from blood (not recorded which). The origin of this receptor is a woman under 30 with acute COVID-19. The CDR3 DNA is TGTGCCAGTGAGACGGGACAGGGCGGTTCGTGGGGCAATCAGCCCCAGCATTTT. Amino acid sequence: CASETGQGGSWGNQPQHF.